The rows below give T cell receptor beta chains drawn from one sample of a study of T cell responses to AZD1222 COVID-19 vaccine. Clones were sequenced by immunoSEQ multiplex PCR, and TCRdb holds only the in-frame ones, with some missing. The sample carries roughly 150,000 clones, about 85% recorded once. This specimen consisted of peripheral blood, obtained after recovery from COVID-19. The receptors here all came from an adult who had recovered from COVID-19. Both conserved end residues are part of each CDR3. D genes are given only for firm matches. Rows may omit the clone size; those that give it use once, few, many or a size class.

clone_size,d_call,j_call,v_call,cdr3_nt,cdr3_aa
few,NA,TRBJ1-2,TRBV5-4,TGTGCCAGCAGCTCCATAAGGTCCGGGAACTATGGCTACACCTTC,CASSSIRSGNYGYTF
NA,TRBD2,TRBJ2-3,TRBV5-4,TGTGCCAGCAGCCGAGCCCTAGCGGGGGGAGGGGCTGATACGCAGTATTTT,CASSRALAGGGADTQYF
NA,TRBD2,TRBJ2-7,TRBV29-1,TGCAGCGTCTTTAAAGCGGGAGCCAACTACGAGCAGTACTTC,CSVFKAGANYEQYF
once,NA,TRBJ2-2,TRBV6-2/TRBV6-3,TGTGCCAGCAGTTCCCTGGGGGCCGGGGAGCTGTTTTTT,CASSSLGAGELFF
NA,NA,TRBJ1-2,TRBV28,TGTGCCAGCAGTTTACCTCAGGGCCCGATCTATGGCTACACCTTC,CASSLPQGPIYGYTF
NA,TRBD1,TRBJ1-6,TRBV7-6,TGTGCCAGCACCCAGGGGGGGAATTCACCCCTCCACTTT,CASTQGGNSPLHF
NA,TRBD2,TRBJ2-5,TRBV10-3,TGTGCCATCAGTGGGGGGGGTTTGGAGACCCAGTACTTC,CAISGGGLETQYF
NA,TRBD1,TRBJ1-1,TRBV27,TGTGCCAGCAGTTCACCGACAGGGGGCAACACTGAAGCTTTCTTT,CASSSPTGGNTEAFF
NA,NA,TRBJ1-5,TRBV14,TGTGCCAGCAGCCAAGGGGGGATTCAGCCCCAGCATTTT,CASSQGGIQPQHF
few,TRBD2,TRBJ2-7,TRBV7-6,TGTGCCAGCAGCTTAGGGACTAGCGGGGAGCAGTACTTC,CASSLGTSGEQYF
NA,NA,TRBJ1-5,TRBV18,TGTGCCAGCTCAGCAGACCCTACTCGGGATCAGCCCCAGCATTTT,CASSADPTRDQPQHF
once,NA,TRBJ1-3,TRBV7-4,TGTGCCAGCAGCTCTGGCTCTGGAAACACCATATATTTT,CASSSGSGNTIYF
NA,NA,TRBJ1-5,TRBV19,TGTGCCAGTAGTGTAGAGATCGAACAGACCAATCAGCCCCAGCATTTT,CASSVEIEQTNQPQHF
NA,NA,TRBJ2-3,TRBV5-6,TGTGCCAGCAGCCTTCGGACGTCCTCTAGCACAGATACGCAGTATTTT,CASSLRTSSSTDTQYF
NA,NA,TRBJ1-2,TRBV19,TGTGCCAGTACTCCTTTGGGACCCCTCTATGGCTACACCTTC,CASTPLGPLYGYTF
NA,NA,TRBJ1-1,TRBV5-1,TGCGCCAGCAGCTTGGTCCGAGCCGACCACGAAGCTTTCTTT,CASSLVRADHEAFF
many,NA,TRBJ1-1,TRBV7-9,TGTGCCAGCAGCCAAAAGGGTACTGAAGCTTTCTTT,CASSQKGTEAFF
NA,NA,TRBJ1-5,TRBV6-2/TRBV6-3,TGTGCCAGCAGTTACCCACTCCAGCCCCAGCATTTT,CASSYPLQPQHF
NA,NA,TRBJ1-5,TRBV29-1,TGCAGCGTTGTGGTATCGGGTAGGGGCAATCAGCCCCAGCATTTT,CSVVVSGRGNQPQHF
NA,NA,TRBJ2-2,TRBV19,TGTGCCAGTAGTATCGGGAACACCGGGGAGCTGTTTTTT,CASSIGNTGELFF
NA,NA,TRBJ1-1,TRBV19,TGTGCCAGTAGTATAAAAACGCCCGCCGGCAACACTGAAGCTTTCTTT,CASSIKTPAGNTEAFF
NA,NA,TRBJ2-2,TRBV7-2,TGTGCCAGCAGCTTCGGGCCGGCCCGGGCCGGGGAGCTGTTTTTT,CASSFGPARAGELFF
NA,NA,TRBJ2-6,TRBV3-1/TRBV3-2,TGTGCCAGCAGCAGACCTCTGGGGGGGGCCAACGTCCTGACTTTC,CASSRPLGGANVLTF
NA,TRBD1,TRBJ1-1,TRBV27,TGTGCCAGCAGTTCCCTTCTGACAGGGGCCGGGCTCACTGAAGCTTTCTTT,CASSSLLTGAGLTEAFF
NA,NA,TRBJ2-1,TRBV11-1,TGTGCCAGCAAAGGTGAACTAGCAACTCATGAGCAGTTCTTC,CASKGELATHEQFF
NA,NA,TRBJ1-1,TRBV5-1,TGCGCCAGCAGCTTGGGTAGCGGCCAGGGTGACGGTACTTTCTTT,CASSLGSGQGDGTFF
NA,NA,TRBJ2-7,TRBV12-3/TRBV12-4,TGTGCCAGCAGGGAGGCAGCCTCCTACGAGCAGTACTTC,CASREAASYEQYF
NA,NA,TRBJ2-5,TRBV18,TGTGCCAGCTCACCACGCCGACTACAAGAGACCCAGTACTTC,CASSPRRLQETQYF
NA,NA,TRBJ2-7,TRBV19,TGTGCCAGTAGTATAGGAGGGTACGAGCAGTACTTC,CASSIGGYEQYF
NA,NA,TRBJ2-5,TRBV7-2,TGTGCCAGCAGCCCGGGCCCGGGAGAGACCCAGTACTTC,CASSPGPGETQYF
NA,NA,TRBJ1-1,TRBV7-2,TGTGCCAGCAGCTTGAAGGCCACTGAAGCTTTCTTT,CASSLKATEAFF
once,NA,TRBJ1-6,TRBV4-1,TGCGCCAGCAGCCAAGTGCCGGGGGATCAGTCACCCCTCCACTTT,CASSQVPGDQSPLHF
once,NA,TRBJ2-7,TRBV9,TGTGCCAGCAGCGTCGGACAGCCTAGCTCCTACGAGCAGTACTTC,CASSVGQPSSYEQYF
NA,NA,TRBJ1-2,TRBV9,TGTGCCAGCAGCGTAGTTCGGCCAGCTAACTATGGCTACACCTTC,CASSVVRPANYGYTF
NA,TRBD2,TRBJ2-5,TRBV5-4,TGTGCCAGCAGCTCAATAGCGGGATATGGAGAGACCCAGTACTTC,CASSSIAGYGETQYF
NA,TRBD2,TRBJ2-1,TRBV3-1/TRBV3-2,TGTGCCAGCGGAATAGCGGGAGGGCCAGGATACAATGAGCAGTTCTTC,CASGIAGGPGYNEQFF
NA,TRBD2,TRBJ2-2,TRBV5-1,TGCGCCAGCAGCCGCGGGGGGGCGTCCACCGGGGAGCTGTTTTTT,CASSRGGASTGELFF
NA,TRBD1,TRBJ1-1,TRBV5-1,TGCGCCAGCAGCTCCTTAGGGGGCAGTGATTCTGAAGCTTTCTTT,CASSSLGGSDSEAFF
NA,NA,TRBJ1-1,TRBV13,TGTGCCAGCAGCGCCTTGGACAGAGACACTGAAGCTTTCTTT,CASSALDRDTEAFF
NA,NA,TRBJ2-1,TRBV6-1,TGTGCCAGCAGTGAAATAGGGGATGAGCAGTTCTTC,CASSEIGDEQFF
few,TRBD1,TRBJ1-5,TRBV28,TGTGCCAGCAGCGGTACAGGGGCATATCAGCCCCAGCATTTT,CASSGTGAYQPQHF
NA,TRBD1,TRBJ1-1,TRBV5-1,TGCGCCAGCAGCCCTAGGGGGCCCACTGAAGCTTCCTTT,CASSPRGPTEASF